Below, 16 T cell receptor beta chains from the same sample are listed, as sequenced in a study of blood T cell repertoires in COVID-19. Here immunoSEQ multiplex PCR was the method, and the copy in TCRdb shows in-frame clones only, minus some. Seen here are 150,000 to 200,000 clones, 70% to 85% observed once, and the top ten hold 22%. Sequencing was carried out using peripheral blood. These receptor sequences come from an elderly woman with acute or convalescent COVID-19.

The table lists this clone with a few counts. V gene TRBV27 combines with J gene TRBJ2-2; 7 bases align to TRBD1. There are 17 residues in the CDR3. Trimming took 8 bases from V and 1 from J; bases not matched to a gene: 13. Germline V CDR1 and CDR2: MNHEY, SMNVEV (reference sequence). The CDR3 region is CASGLRVGGLNTGELFF. The CDR3 DNA follows: TGTGCCAGCGGGCTTCGTGTAGGGGGCCTGAACACCGGGGAGCTGTTTTTT.

The chain links TRBV5-1 to TRBJ2-3; TRBD2 matches 10 bases. With V trimmed by 9 bases and J by 2 bases, 9 bases remained unmatched. This CDR3 is built from 15 residues. Germline V gene lookup returns CDR1 SGHRS and CDR2 YFSETQ. The CDR3 spells CATSPGLAATDTQYF. The DNA of the CDR3 is TGCGCCACCTCCCCAGGACTAGCGGCCACAGATACGCAGTATTTT.

The V and J genes are TRBV18 and TRBJ2-1, with 9 positions matching TRBD2. Germline V CDR1 and CDR2: KGHSH, LQKENI. The CDR3 is 16 amino acids. Germline trimming cut 0 bases from V and 0 bases from J; bases unmatched to any gene: 0. CDR3 sequence reads: CASSPPSGSSYNEQFF. In DNA form, the CDR3 reads TGTGCCAGCTCACCACCTAGCGGGAGCTCCTACAATGAGCAGTTCTTC.

The V gene is TRBV27, the J gene TRBJ2-1, with TRBD1 matching 9 bases. After removal of 7 bases from V and 5 bases from J, the junction contained 9 bases not matched to a gene. The CDR3 extends over 15 amino acids. Germline lookup yields CDR1 MNHEY and CDR2 SMNVEV (reference sequence). The chain's CDR3 is CASTPGRTGDNEQFF. The CDR3 nucleotides are TGTGCCAGCACCCCCGGGCGGACAGGGGACAATGAGCAGTTCTTC.

This chain connects TRBV7-8 to TRBJ2-5, with 11 nucleotides matching TRBD2. This CDR3 spans 18 amino acids. The V and J ends lost 5 bases and 2 bases, in that order; junction bases with no gene match: 13. Germline-derived CDR1 and CDR2 are SGHVS and FQNEAQ. CDR3 in amino acids: CASSRALAGGREQETQYF. Here the CDR3 DNA reads TGTGCCAGCAGCCGAGCCCTAGCGGGAGGAAGGGAACAAGAGACCCAGTACTTC.

The rearrangement links TRBV10-3 to TRBJ2-1; D not resolved. This CDR3 spans 15 amino acids. V lost 7 bases and J 3 bases, leaving 16 bases between the germline ends. Germline V gives CDR1 ENHRY, CDR2 SYGVKD. For the CDR3, the DNA is TGTGCCATCACCCAAGACACCGTTGGCTACAATGAGCAGTTCTTC. It encodes CAITQDTVGYNEQFF.

The chain combines TRBV19 with TRBJ1-3, with D uncertain. There are 15 residues in the CDR3. Germline V gene lookup returns CDR1 LNHDA and CDR2 SQIVND (reference sequence). The ends were cut back, 6 bases at V and 2 bases at J, with 14 bases in the middle. DNA for the CDR3: TGTGCCAGTAGAGAACGCGGCTTCGCTGGAAACACCATATATTTT. Protein: CASRERGFAGNTIYF.

The rearrangement joins TRBV27 to TRBJ2-7; 9 nucleotides line up with TRBD2. Germline V gives CDR1 MNHEY, CDR2 SMNVEV (reference sequence). This CDR3 comprises 14 residues. The V gene end was trimmed by 5 bases and the J gene end by 5 bases; junction bases not matched to a gene: 7. CDR3 sequence (DNA): TGTGCCAGCAGTCCCATAGCGGGAGCGGACGAGCAGTACTTC. This gives the protein CASSPIAGADEQYF.

The chain links TRBV7-8 to TRBJ1-6; TRBD1 matches at 7 bases. V dropped 5 bases and J dropped 9; count of bases not matched to a gene: 7. This CDR3 has 14 amino acids. Germline V gene data show CDR1 as SGHVS and CDR2 as FQNEAQ. The CDR3 DNA reads TGTGCCAGCAGCCGTGACAGGGCCGGTTCACCCCTCCACTTT. It yields the protein CASSRDRAGSPLHF.

The rearrangement links TRBV2 to TRBJ2-1, with 13 bases aligning to TRBD2. CDR1 is SNHLY, CDR2 FYNNEI, per germline. The CDR3 length is 17 residues. J lost 10 bases, V lost 6 bases, and 15 bases had no gene match. CDR3 sequence (DNA): TGTGCCAGCAGCATACTTCCAAGGACTAGCGGGAGTTGGGAGCAGTTCTTC. Residues: CASSILPRTSGSWEQFF.

The chain recombines TRBV7-9 with TRBJ2-3, with D unresolved. V shed 4 bases and J shed 0 bases, with 14 bases lying between them. This CDR3 contains 16 residues. Germline CDR1 SEHNR, CDR2 FQNEAQ (reference sequence). In nucleotides, the CDR3 is TGTGCCAGCAGCTCCCCGATAGACTCTAGCACAGATACGCAGTATTTT. It yields the protein CASSSPIDSSTDTQYF.

The chain uses TRBV7-9 and TRBJ1-1; TRBD1 might be the D (5 bases). V gave up 5 bases and J gave up 2 bases, with 18 bases separating them. The germline V gene has CDR1 SEHNR and CDR2 FQNEAQ (reference sequence). This CDR3 region has 16 residues. The CDR3 here is CASSLRRGLGNTEAFF. CDR3 coding DNA: TGTGCCAGCAGCCTCAGGAGGGGTTTAGGAAACACTGAAGCTTTCTTT.

The V and J genes are TRBV5-1 and TRBJ2-5; maybe TRBD1 (5 bases). V lost 0 bases and J 2 bases, leaving 11 bases between the germline ends. Germline V gene sequence: CDR1 SGHRS, CDR2 YFSETQ. The CDR3 consists of 15 residues. In DNA form, the CDR3 reads TGCGCCAGCAGCTTGGCCAAAGGGGTGCAAGAGACCCAGTACTTC. It specifies CASSLAKGVQETQYF. Combining the CDR3 with reference TRBV5-1 and TRBJ2-5 gives the whole variable domain KAGVTQTPRYLIKTRGQQVTLSCSPISGHRSVSWYQQTPGQGLQFLFEYFSETQRNKGNFPGRFSGRQFSNSRSEMNVSTLELGDSALYLCASSLAKGVQETQYFGPGTRLLVL.

The V gene is TRBV30, the J gene TRBJ1-4; weak D call: TRBD1 (6 bases). This CDR3 has 14 amino acids. Germline V gene data show CDR1 as GTSNPN and CDR2 as SVGIG (reference sequence). Trimming removed 3 bases at V and 4 bases at J, with 12 bases between. CDR3 nucleotides: TGTGCCTGGAGCCTACAGGGATTTAATGAAAAACTGTTTTTT. Translated: CAWSLQGFNEKLFF.

The rearrangement links TRBV3-1 (or the pseudogene TRBV3-2) to TRBJ1-1; D perhaps matches TRBD1 (5 bases). Trimming left V 1 base short and J 8 bases short, with 11 bases between. There are 13 residues in the CDR3. The V gene's germline CDR1 is LGHDT and CDR2 YNNKEL (reference sequence). CDR3 in amino acids: CASSQAVGGEAFF. The CDR3 DNA is TGTGCCAGCAGCCAAGCGGTGGGGGGAGAAGCTTTCTTT.

The V and J genes are TRBV3-1 (or the pseudogene TRBV3-2) and TRBJ2-5, with a tentative D call TRBD1 (6 bases). Germline CDR1 and CDR2: LGHDT and YNNKEL (reference sequence). This CDR3 has 13 residues. V was cut by 6 bases and J by 5 bases, with 13 bases left in between. CDR3 DNA: TGTGCCAGCAGACAGGGCCTAAGGGAGACCCAGTACTTC. It encodes CASRQGLRETQYF.